This T cell receptor beta chain was recorded in a study of immune evolution from preneoplasia to lung adenocarcinoma. Broader study findings: Normal lung had the highest top T cell clone frequencies. Normal lung had highest clonality; later lesions appeared denser, more diverse.

Sequenced by immunoSEQ multiplex PCR; TCRdb stores in-frame clones only, minus some. Of under 11,000 clones in the sample, around 78% are singletons; the top ten hold around 3.9%. On this clone: Its cognate antigen is unknown.

H&E slides confirmed each diagnosis, reviewed by two pathologists independently. The sequence came from a person aged 55-85 years with lung adenocarcinoma. Material for sequencing was FFPE minimally invasive lung adenocarcinoma tissue.

DNA of the CDR3: TGTGCCAGCAGCCGTCGGCCGGAGGGGGCGAGGGAGACCCAGTACTTC. Its protein product is CASSRRPEGARETQYF. The chain combines TRBV14 with TRBJ2-5; D is possibly TRBD1 (7 bases). The CDR3 is made up of 16 amino acids. V was trimmed by 4 bases and J by 5 bases, leaving 20 bases between them. Germline values: CDR1 SGHDN, CDR2 FVKESK.